One T cell receptor (beta chain) is described in this entry. In its sample, this clonotype was seen many times. Its binding antigen is unknown. There are no base qualities to consult, and no much larger clone falls within one base. The data were taken from a study of molecular identifiers for immune sequencing clone quantification (dated by TCRdb to the late 2010s). Context from the whole study: For a replicate experiment, RNA from roughly 21,000 or 96,000 naive CD8 T cells was divided into five aliquots, of which four were sequenced. This methods study benchmarked molecular-identifier clustering-based TCR repertoire sequencing (MIDCIRS) and TCR RNA copy counting, using CD8 T cells to do so.

Broader findings and caveats from the paper: When barcode sub-clustering was left out, chimeric consensus sequences inflated TCR diversity, with chimeras reaching as high as 47%. Spiked-in Jurkat TCR RNA equal to a single cell's worth was reported to be detectable even within 1,100,000 naive CD8 T cells. In CMV-specific effector cells, clones with more than 20 RNA copies contained over 97% of molecules, whereas in naive cells such clones contained under 1% of molecules. The naive libraries included spiked-in Jurkat TCR RNA (around nine copies' worth), and this Jurkat TCR RNA is not part of the donor repertoire. Roughly 2.8 recovered TCR RNA copies per cell were obtained by modeling, versus 9 to 10 by digital PCR, implying a capture efficiency of 30% to 35%. Identical TCR molecules sharing a barcode could cause highly expanded clone sizes to be underestimated.

Libraries of naive CD8 T cells were built from about 20,000 to 1,000,000 sorted cells, with 10%, 30% or 50% of the purified RNA used. Naive CD8 T cells, defined as CD8+CD4-CCR7+CD45RA+, were FACS-sorted into RLT Plus buffer on a BD FACSAria II. Roughly nine TCR copies' worth of Jurkat RNA were spiked into about 20,000-1,100,000 naive CD8 T cell samples to test detection sensitivity. CD8 T cells were enriched with RosetteSep CD8+ T Cell Enrichment Cocktail and Ficoll-Paque, followed by ACK red cell lysis. To prepare the library, PCR was applied. For sequencing, an Illumina HiSeq 4000 was employed. Bulk TCR libraries were made following a previously described method, with the TCR primers given in Table S5. Purification of total RNA was performed with the Qiagen AllPrep DNA/RNA kit. Before any analysis, reads coming from multiple sequencing runs of the same library were combined into one pool. From the authors' description of their analysis: Reads were retained only if the reads had an exact TCR constant sequence, and the retained reads were trimmed to 150 nt and grouped according to their 12-nt molecular barcodes. Reads within each barcode group were sub-clustered using a 15% Levenshtein threshold, and quality-weighted consensus sequences were constructed for each RNA molecule. Non-functional sequences were removed, as were lower-count sequences one edit away from another. Based on a fit of two negative binomial distributions, barcode sub-clusters having less than 20% of the maximum read count were discarded. TCRdb applied fastp at Q25 and MiXCR to the public reads, then kept only in-frame beta chains. CDR3 protein sequences are deduplicated, and each keeps its most common genes and DNA. The V and J calls follow TCRdb's processing rather than the paper's. Counted in this sample were about 54,000 distinct CDR3 sequences; around 25% of them appeared once. In total, the top ten clones hold around 1.9% of the sample.

Sequences SGHNT (CDR1) and YYREEE (CDR2) are obtained from the germline V gene (reference sequence). Measured from the cysteine to the phenylalanine, the CDR3 is 15 residues long. Left in the record is the CDR3 DNA by itself, 45 bases read in frame from the first base. This clonotype was obtained from a human donor in good health. Some libraries in this study had Jurkat cell RNA spiked in. The V and J segments used are TRBV5-4 and TRBJ2-3; 8 nucleotides in the junction match TRBD1. Sequencing was done on a sample of naive CD8+ T cells from blood, with Jurkat cell RNA spiked in. What the cell subset or site label conveys for this sample: FACS-sorted CD8+CD4-CCR7+CD45RA+ naive T cells. The CDR3 protein: CAFGRGQASTDTQYF. The bases are TGTGCGTTCGGCAGGGGACAGGCTAGCACAGATACGCAGTATTTT. The variable domain in full, with residues beyond the CDR3 obtained from the reference TRBV5-4 and TRBJ2-3 genes, is ETGVTQSPTHLIKTRGQQVTLRCSSQSGHNTVSWYQQALGQGPQFIFQYYREEENGRGNFPPRFSGLQFPNYSSELNVNALELDDSALYLCAFGRGQASTDTQYFGPGTRLTVL.